This is a list of T cell receptor beta chains from one sample in a study of CD8+CD57+ T cells in acquired aplastic anemia. TCRdb recomputed calls from the reads with MiXCR, one row per CDR3 protein. The sample holds about 180,000 distinct CDR3 sequences, approximately 48% seen once. Sequencing input: sorted CD4+, CD8+, or CD8+CD57+ T cells (not recorded which) from PBMCs. The receptors shown here come from a human donor with aplastic anemia. CDR3s include the opening cysteine and the closing phenylalanine or tryptophan. Each record gives: CDR3 DNA, CDR3 protein, J gene, clone size, V gene, D gene. A D gene is named only where the DNA matches it firmly. Some rows have no size entry. The others give once, few or many, or a class for an expanded clone.

CDR3nt: TGTGCCAGCAGCGGGATAGACAGGGGCCTAAGGAACACTGAAGCTTTCTTT
CDR3aa: CASSGIDRGLRNTEAFF
j_gene: TRBJ1-1
abundance: -
v_gene: TRBV9
d_gene: TRBD1

CDR3nt: TGTGCCAGCGGGGCTGGGACAGGACAAGAGACCCAGTACTTC
CDR3aa: CASGAGTGQETQYF
j_gene: TRBJ2-5
abundance: -
v_gene: TRBV2
d_gene: TRBD1

CDR3nt: TGCAGTGCTCCCGGGGGGCGGGCGAACACTGAAGCTTTCTTT
CDR3aa: CSAPGGRANTEAFF
j_gene: TRBJ1-1
abundance: -
v_gene: TRBV20-1
d_gene: -

CDR3nt: TGTGCCACCAGTGATTTTGGGACAGCCAACAATGAGCAGTTCTTC
CDR3aa: CATSDFGTANNEQFF
j_gene: TRBJ2-1
abundance: -
v_gene: TRBV24-1
d_gene: TRBD1

CDR3nt: TGCAGTGCTAGGGTGGGATGGAATGAGCAGTTCTTC
CDR3aa: CSARVGWNEQFF
j_gene: TRBJ2-1
abundance: -
v_gene: TRBV20-1
d_gene: -

CDR3nt: TGTGCCAGCAGCATTAACCGGGACAGCATTTCTAATTCACCCCTCCACTTT
CDR3aa: CASSINRDSISNSPLHF
j_gene: TRBJ1-6
abundance: once
v_gene: TRBV7-3
d_gene: TRBD1

CDR3nt: TGTGCCAGCAGCACCGGACACAGCTACGAGCAGTACTTC
CDR3aa: CASSTGHSYEQYF
j_gene: TRBJ2-7
abundance: -
v_gene: TRBV7-9
d_gene: -

CDR3nt: TGTGCCAGTAGTAAGGACATCTCCGGGGCCAACGTCCTGACTTTC
CDR3aa: CASSKDISGANVLTF
j_gene: TRBJ2-6
abundance: -
v_gene: TRBV19
d_gene: -

CDR3nt: TGTGCCAGCAGTTACTCCGGGGGAGTTAGCGGGGAGCTGTTTTTT
CDR3aa: CASSYSGGVSGELFF
j_gene: TRBJ2-2
abundance: many
v_gene: TRBV6-5
d_gene: -

CDR3nt: TGTGCCACCAGCAGCCTTATAGCGGGAGGTAGCACAGATACGCAGTATTTT
CDR3aa: CATSSLIAGGSTDTQYF
j_gene: TRBJ2-3
abundance: -
v_gene: TRBV15
d_gene: TRBD2

CDR3nt: TGTGCCAGCAGCTTAGAGGCGGGAACGGGGCCCCAGCATTTT
CDR3aa: CASSLEAGTGPQHF
j_gene: TRBJ1-5
abundance: -
v_gene: TRBV11-2
d_gene: -

CDR3nt: TGTGCCAGCAAAAGACAGGGGGCCGGGGAGCTGTTTTTT
CDR3aa: CASKRQGAGELFF
j_gene: TRBJ2-2
abundance: few
v_gene: TRBV2
d_gene: TRBD1

CDR3nt: TGCAGTGCTAGGGGGCAGGGTCGGACGGAGACCCAGTACTTC
CDR3aa: CSARGQGRTETQYF
j_gene: TRBJ2-5
abundance: -
v_gene: TRBV20-1
d_gene: -

CDR3nt: TGTGCCAGCAGCTTAGCGGAAGGGGGGGGGAACTTC
CDR3aa: CASSLAEGGGNF
j_gene: TRBJ2-7
abundance: -
v_gene: TRBV7-9
d_gene: -

CDR3nt: TGTGCCAGCAGCGCAAACCAGGGGTCCAACGAGCAGTACTTC
CDR3aa: CASSANQGSNEQYF
j_gene: TRBJ2-7
abundance: -
v_gene: TRBV7-9
d_gene: -

CDR3nt: TGTGCCAGTAGTATGGCTATTTTCAATGAGCAGTTCTTC
CDR3aa: CASSMAIFNEQFF
j_gene: TRBJ2-1
abundance: few
v_gene: TRBV19
d_gene: -

CDR3nt: TGTGCCAGCAGCTTCTCAGGGGCGGAGACCCAGTACTTC
CDR3aa: CASSFSGAETQYF
j_gene: TRBJ2-5
abundance: -
v_gene: TRBV7-9
d_gene: -

CDR3nt: TGCGCCAGCAGCTTACGGCAGCAAGAGACCCAGTACTTC
CDR3aa: CASSLRQQETQYF
j_gene: TRBJ2-5
abundance: many
v_gene: TRBV7-9
d_gene: -